The T cell receptor beta chain described here comes from a study of CD8 T cells in ankylosing spondylitis. TCRdb ran MiXCR on the 5' RACE reads and lists one entry per CDR3 protein. The table shows 200,000 to 250,000 distinct CDR3 sequences, with 10% occurring only once. This sequence was found in a male donor with ankylosing spondylitis or in good health (not recorded which). The sample taken for sequencing was blood, either unsorted or a sorted T cell fraction (not recorded which).

CDR3 protein: CASSLDRGRTDTQYF. The CDR3 DNA reads as TGCGCCAGCAGCTTGGACAGGGGGAGGACAGATACGCAGTATTTT. The chain carries TRBV5-1 and TRBJ2-3; 8 positions match TRBD1. Germline loops: CDR1 SGHRS, CDR2 YFSETQ. CDR3 length equals 15 residues. The trim removed 0 bases at V and 3 bases at J, leaving 3 bases unmatched.